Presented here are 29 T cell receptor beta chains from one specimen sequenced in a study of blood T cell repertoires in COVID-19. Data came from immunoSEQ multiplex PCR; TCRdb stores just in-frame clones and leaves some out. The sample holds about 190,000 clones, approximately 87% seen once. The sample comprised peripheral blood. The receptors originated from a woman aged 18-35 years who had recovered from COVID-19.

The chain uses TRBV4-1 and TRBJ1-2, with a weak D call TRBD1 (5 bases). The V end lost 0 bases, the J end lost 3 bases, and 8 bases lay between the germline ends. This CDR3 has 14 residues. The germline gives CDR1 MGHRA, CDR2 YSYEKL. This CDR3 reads CASSQDSGDYGYTF. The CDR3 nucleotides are TGCGCCAGCAGCCAAGATTCGGGGGACTATGGCTACACCTTC.

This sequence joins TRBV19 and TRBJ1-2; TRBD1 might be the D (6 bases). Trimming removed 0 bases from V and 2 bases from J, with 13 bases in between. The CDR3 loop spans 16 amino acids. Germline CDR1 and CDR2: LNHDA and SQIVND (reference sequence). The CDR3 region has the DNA TGTGCCAGTAGTATAGAGACAACAGGGTCGAACTATGGCTACACCTTC. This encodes CASSIETTGSNYGYTF.

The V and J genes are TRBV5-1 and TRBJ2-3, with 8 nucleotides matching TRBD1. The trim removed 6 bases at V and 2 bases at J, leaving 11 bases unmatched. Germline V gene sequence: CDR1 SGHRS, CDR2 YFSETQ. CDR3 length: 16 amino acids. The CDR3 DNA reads TGCGCCAGCACCGAATCTCCGGGACAGGACACAGATACGCAGTATTTT. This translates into CASTESPGQDTDTQYF.

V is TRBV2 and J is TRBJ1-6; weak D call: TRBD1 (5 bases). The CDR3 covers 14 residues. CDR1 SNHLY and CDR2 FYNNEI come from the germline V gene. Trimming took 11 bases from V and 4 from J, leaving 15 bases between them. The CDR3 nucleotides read TGTGCCGCGGGGGATAGCCCATATAATTCACCCCTCCACTTT. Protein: CAAGDSPYNSPLHF.

CDR3 sequence: CASRPQPWDRGDSTEAFF. The DNA of the CDR3 is TGTGCCAGCAGACCTCAGCCCTGGGACAGGGGGGATTCTACTGAAGCTTTCTTT. The chain couples TRBV28 to TRBJ1-1; 11 nucleotides match TRBD1. The V segment lost 6 bases and the J segment 5 bases; nucleotides outside the gene matches: 17. CDR3 size: 18 residues. Germline CDR1 and CDR2: MDHEN and SYDVKM.

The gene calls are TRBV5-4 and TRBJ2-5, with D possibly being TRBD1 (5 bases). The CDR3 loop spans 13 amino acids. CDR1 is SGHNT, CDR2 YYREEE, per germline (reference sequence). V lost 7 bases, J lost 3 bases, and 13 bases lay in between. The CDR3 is CASGAKGKETQYF. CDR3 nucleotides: TGTGCCAGCGGCGCTAAGGGGAAAGAGACCCAGTACTTC. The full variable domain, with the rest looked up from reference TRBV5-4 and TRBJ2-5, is ETGVTQSPTHLIKTRGQQVTLRCSSQSGHNTVSWYQQALGQGPQFIFQYYREEENGRGNFPPRFSGLQFPNYSSELNVNALELDDSALYLCASGAKGKETQYFGPGTRLLVL.

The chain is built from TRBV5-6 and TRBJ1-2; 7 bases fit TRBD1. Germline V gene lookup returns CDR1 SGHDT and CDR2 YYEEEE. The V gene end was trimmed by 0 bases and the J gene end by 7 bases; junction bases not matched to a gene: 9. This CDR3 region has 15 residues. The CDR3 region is CASSLDPGGTGGYTF. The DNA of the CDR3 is TGTGCCAGCAGCTTGGATCCAGGGGGAACTGGTGGCTACACCTTC.

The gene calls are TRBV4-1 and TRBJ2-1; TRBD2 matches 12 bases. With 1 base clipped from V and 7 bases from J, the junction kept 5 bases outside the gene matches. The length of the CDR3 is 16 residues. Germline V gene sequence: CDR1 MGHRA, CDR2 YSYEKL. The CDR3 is CASSQVPTSGRNEQFF. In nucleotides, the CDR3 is TGCGCCAGCAGCCAAGTACCGACTAGCGGGAGAAATGAGCAGTTCTTC.

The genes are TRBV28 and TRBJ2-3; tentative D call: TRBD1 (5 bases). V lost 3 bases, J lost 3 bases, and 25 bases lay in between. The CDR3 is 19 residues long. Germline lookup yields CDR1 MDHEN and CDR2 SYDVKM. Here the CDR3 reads CASSFQERTNPDLTDTQYF. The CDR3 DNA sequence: TGTGCCAGCAGTTTCCAGGAAAGGACAAACCCAGATTTAACAGATACGCAGTATTTT.

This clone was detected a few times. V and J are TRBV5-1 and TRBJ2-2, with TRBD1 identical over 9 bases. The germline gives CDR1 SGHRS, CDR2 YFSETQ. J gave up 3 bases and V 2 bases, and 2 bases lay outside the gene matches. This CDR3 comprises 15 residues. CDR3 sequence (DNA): TGCGCCAGCAGCTTCCGGACAGGGGACACCGGGGAGCTGTTTTTT. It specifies CASSFRTGDTGELFF. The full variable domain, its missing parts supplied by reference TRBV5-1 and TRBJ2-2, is KAGVTQTPRYLIKTRGQQVTLSCSPISGHRSVSWYQQTPGQGLQFLFEYFSETQRNKGNFPGRFSGRQFSNSRSEMNVSTLELGDSALYLCASSFRTGDTGELFFGEGSRLTVL.

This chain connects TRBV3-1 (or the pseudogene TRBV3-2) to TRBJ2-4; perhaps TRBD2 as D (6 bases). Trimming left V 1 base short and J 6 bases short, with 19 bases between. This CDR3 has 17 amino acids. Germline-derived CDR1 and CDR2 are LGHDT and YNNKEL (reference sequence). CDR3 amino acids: CASSQVLGGRWGNIQYF. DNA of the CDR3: TGTGCCAGCAGCCAAGTCTTGGGGGGTCGCTGGGGAAACATTCAGTACTTC.

The CDR3 nucleotides read TGTGCCACCAGTGTCCTCGTGACTAGCGGGGGGGCATTGGGGAATGAGCAGTTCTTC. Protein product: CATSVLVTSGGALGNEQFF. The chain has TRBV24-1 and TRBJ2-1; TRBD2 matches at 14 bases. The J segment lost 7 bases and the V segment lost 5 bases, leaving 15 bases of the junction unmatched. The CDR3 has 19 residues. Germline-derived CDR1 and CDR2 are KGHDR and SFDVKD.

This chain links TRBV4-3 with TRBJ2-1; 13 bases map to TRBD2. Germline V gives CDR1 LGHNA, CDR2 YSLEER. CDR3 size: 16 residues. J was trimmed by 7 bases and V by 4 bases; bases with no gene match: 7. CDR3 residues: CASSPGLAGVWNEQFF. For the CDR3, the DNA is TGCGCCAGCAGCCCAGGACTAGCGGGAGTATGGAATGAGCAGTTCTTC.

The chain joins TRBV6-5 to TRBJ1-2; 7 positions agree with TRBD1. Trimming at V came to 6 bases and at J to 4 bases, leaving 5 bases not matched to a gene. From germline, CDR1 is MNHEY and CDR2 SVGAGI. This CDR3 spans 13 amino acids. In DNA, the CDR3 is TGTGCCAGCAGACCCGGACAGGCCTATGGCTACACCTTC. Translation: CASRPGQAYGYTF.

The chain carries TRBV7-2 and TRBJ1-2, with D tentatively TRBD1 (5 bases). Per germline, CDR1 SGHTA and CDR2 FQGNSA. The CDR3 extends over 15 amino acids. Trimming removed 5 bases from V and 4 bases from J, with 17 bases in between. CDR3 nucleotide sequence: TGTGCCAGCAGCCCTCCTTTGTTAGGGGCCTATGGCTACACCTTC. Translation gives CASSPPLLGAYGYTF.

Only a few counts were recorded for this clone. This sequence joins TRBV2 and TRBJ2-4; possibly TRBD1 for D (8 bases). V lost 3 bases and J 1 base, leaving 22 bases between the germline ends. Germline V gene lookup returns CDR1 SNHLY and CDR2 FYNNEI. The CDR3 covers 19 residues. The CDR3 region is CASSDAPGQGGFAKNIQYF. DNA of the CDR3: TGTGCCAGCAGTGACGCCCCTGGACAGGGAGGGTTTGCCAAAAACATTCAGTACTTC.

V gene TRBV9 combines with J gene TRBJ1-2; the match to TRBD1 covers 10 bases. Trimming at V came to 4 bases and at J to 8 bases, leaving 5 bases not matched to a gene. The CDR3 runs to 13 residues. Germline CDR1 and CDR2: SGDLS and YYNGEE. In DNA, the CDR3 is TGTGCCAGCAGCACCCGGGACAGGGGCGGCTACACCTTC. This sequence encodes CASSTRDRGGYTF.

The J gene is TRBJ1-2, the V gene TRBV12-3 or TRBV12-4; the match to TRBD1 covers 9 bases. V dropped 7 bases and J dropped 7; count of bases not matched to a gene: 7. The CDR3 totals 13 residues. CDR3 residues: CASTKQGAGGYTF. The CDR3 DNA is TGTGCCAGCACCAAACAGGGGGCAGGTGGCTACACCTTC.

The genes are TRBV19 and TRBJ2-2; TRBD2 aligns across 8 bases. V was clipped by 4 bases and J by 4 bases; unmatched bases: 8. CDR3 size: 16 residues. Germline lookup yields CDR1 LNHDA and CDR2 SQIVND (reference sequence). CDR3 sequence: CASSTVAGTITGELFF. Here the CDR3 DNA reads TGTGCCAGTAGTACCGTAGCGGGGACAATCACCGGGGAGCTGTTTTTT.

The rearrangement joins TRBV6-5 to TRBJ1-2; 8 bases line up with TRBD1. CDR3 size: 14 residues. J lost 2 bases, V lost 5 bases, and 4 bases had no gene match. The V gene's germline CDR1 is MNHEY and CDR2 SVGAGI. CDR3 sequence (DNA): TGTGCCAGCAGTCAGGACAGGGCAAACTATGGCTACACCTTC. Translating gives CASSQDRANYGYTF.

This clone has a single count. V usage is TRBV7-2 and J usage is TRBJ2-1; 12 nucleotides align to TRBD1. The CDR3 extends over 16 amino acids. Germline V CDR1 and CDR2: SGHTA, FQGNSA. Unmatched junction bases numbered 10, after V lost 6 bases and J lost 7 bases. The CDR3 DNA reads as TGTGCCAGCAGTCTATTGGGACAGGGGGCTGTTAATGAGCAGTTCTTC. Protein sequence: CASSLLGQGAVNEQFF.

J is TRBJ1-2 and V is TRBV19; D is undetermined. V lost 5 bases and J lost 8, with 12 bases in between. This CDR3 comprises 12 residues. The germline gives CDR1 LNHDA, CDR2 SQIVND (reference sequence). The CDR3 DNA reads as TGTGCCAGTAGTCAACAAGTAACGGGCTACACCTTC. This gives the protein CASSQQVTGYTF. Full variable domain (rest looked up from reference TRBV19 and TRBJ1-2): DGGITQSPKYLFRKEGQNVTLSCEQNLNHDAMYWYRQDPGQGLRLIYYSQIVNDFQKGDIAEGYSVSREKKESFPLTVTSAQKNPTAFYLCASSQQVTGYTFGSGTRLTVV.

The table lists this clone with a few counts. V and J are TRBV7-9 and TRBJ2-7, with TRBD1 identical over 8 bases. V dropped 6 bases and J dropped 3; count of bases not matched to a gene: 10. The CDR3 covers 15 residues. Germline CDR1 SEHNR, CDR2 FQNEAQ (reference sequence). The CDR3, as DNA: TGTGCCAGCAGTTTAACAGGGGGAGTGGGCTACGAGCAGTACTTC. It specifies CASSLTGGVGYEQYF.

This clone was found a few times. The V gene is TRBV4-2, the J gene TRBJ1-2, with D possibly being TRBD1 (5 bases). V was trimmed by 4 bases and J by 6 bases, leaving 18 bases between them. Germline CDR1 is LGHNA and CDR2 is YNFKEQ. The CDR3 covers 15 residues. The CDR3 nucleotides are TGTGCCAGCAGCCCGAATTTCGACAGTACGGATGGCTACACCTTC. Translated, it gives CASSPNFDSTDGYTF.

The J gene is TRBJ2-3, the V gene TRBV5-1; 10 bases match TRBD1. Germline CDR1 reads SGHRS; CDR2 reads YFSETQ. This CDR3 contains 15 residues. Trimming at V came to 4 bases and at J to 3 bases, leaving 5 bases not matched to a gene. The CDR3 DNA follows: TGCGCCAGCAGCGTTGGACAGGGGGTAACAGATACGCAGTATTTT. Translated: CASSVGQGVTDTQYF.

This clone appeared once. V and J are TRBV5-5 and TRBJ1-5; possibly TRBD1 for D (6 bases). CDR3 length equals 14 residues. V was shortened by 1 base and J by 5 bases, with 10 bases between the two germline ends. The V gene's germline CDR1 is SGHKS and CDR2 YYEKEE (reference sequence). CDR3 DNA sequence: TGTGCCAGCAGCTTGTCAGGGGTTGATCAGCCCCAGCATTTT. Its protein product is CASSLSGVDQPQHF.

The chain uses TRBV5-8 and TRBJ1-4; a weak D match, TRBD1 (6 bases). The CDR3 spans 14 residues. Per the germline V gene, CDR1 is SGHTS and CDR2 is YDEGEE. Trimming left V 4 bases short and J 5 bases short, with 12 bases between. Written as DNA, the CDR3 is TGTGCCAGCAGCCTAACGACAGGAAATGAAAAACTGTTTTTT. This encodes CASSLTTGNEKLFF.

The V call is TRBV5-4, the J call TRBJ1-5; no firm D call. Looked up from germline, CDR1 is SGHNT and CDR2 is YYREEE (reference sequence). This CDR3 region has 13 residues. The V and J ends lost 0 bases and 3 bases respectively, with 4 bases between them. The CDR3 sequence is CASSLDNNQPQHF. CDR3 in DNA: TGTGCCAGCAGCTTGGACAACAATCAGCCCCAGCATTTT.

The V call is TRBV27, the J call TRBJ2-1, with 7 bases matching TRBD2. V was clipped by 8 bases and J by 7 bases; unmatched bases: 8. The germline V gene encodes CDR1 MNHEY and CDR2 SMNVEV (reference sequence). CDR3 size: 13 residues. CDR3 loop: CASWGGTRNEQFF. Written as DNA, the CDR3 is TGTGCCAGCTGGGGGGGTACTAGAAATGAGCAGTTCTTC.